This passage covers 11 T cell receptor beta chains from one sample sequenced in a study of blood T cell repertoires in COVID-19. The protocol was immunoSEQ multiplex PCR, while the TCRdb copy is restricted to in-frame clones and leaves out a portion. The table has around 120,000 clones, around 89% seen once. The sample consisted of peripheral blood. The receptor set was obtained from a woman aged 55-75 years with COVID-19, enrolled during active disease.

This chain links TRBV5-6 with TRBJ1-5; TRBD1 is a possible D gene (5 bases). The germline V gene has CDR1 SGHDT and CDR2 YYEEEE. The V and J ends lost 0 bases and 7 bases respectively, with 14 bases between them. This CDR3 region has 15 residues. The CDR3 sequence is CASSLAGVGGQPQHF. The CDR3 nucleotides read TGTGCCAGCAGCTTGGCCGGAGTGGGGGGACAGCCCCAGCATTTT.

As for this clone: Germline is not matched at one junction end, which may reflect a read error. The chain's CDR3 is CASSLGRGQGSYNEQFF. CDR3 DNA sequence: TGTGCTAGCAGCTTAGGTCGCGGGCAGGGGTCGTACAATGAGCAGTTCTTC. The genes are TRBV7-7 and TRBJ2-1; D perhaps matches TRBD1 (6 bases). Germline V gives CDR1 SSHAT, CDR2 FNYEAQ (reference sequence). CDR3 length equals 17 residues.

This chain uses TRBV23-1 with TRBJ2-5; TRBD1 matches at 7 bases. TRBV23-1 is marked as an open reading frame, function uncertain. The length of the CDR3 is 16 residues. V lost 0 bases, J lost 5 bases, and 9 bases stayed unmatched. The CDR3 bases are TGCGCCAGCAGTCAATCGACAGGGCGCCTGGGGGAGACCCAGTACTTC. Protein product: CASSQSTGRLGETQYF.

The chain joins TRBV19 to TRBJ1-2; no definite D call. Germline V gives CDR1 LNHDA, CDR2 SQIVND (reference sequence). Trimming removed 6 bases from V and 3 bases from J, with 14 bases in between. The CDR3 covers 14 residues. The CDR3 loop reads CASSPTGRDYGYTF. The CDR3 DNA reads as TGTGCCAGTAGCCCTACCGGGAGGGACTATGGCTACACCTTC.

J is TRBJ2-1 and V is TRBV7-2; 7 nucleotides line up with TRBD2. The germline CDR1 and CDR2 sequences are SGHTA and FQGNSA. V was pared by 6 bases and J by 9 bases, with 11 bases of the junction left unmatched. This CDR3 region has 14 residues. CDR3 amino acids: CASRWDSGGGEQFF. CDR3 nucleotide sequence: TGTGCCAGCAGATGGGACTCCGGCGGGGGTGAGCAGTTCTTC.

This rearrangement joins TRBV14 to TRBJ2-5, with 13 bases matching TRBD2. This CDR3 is 17 amino acids long. After removal of 5 bases from V and 10 bases from J, the junction contained 16 bases not matched to a gene. The germline CDR1 and CDR2 sequences are SGHDN and FVKESK. Written as DNA, the CDR3 is TGTGCCAGCAGCTATAGCCCCGGGACTAGCGGGACAAGGGACCAGTACTTC. Its protein is CASSYSPGTSGTRDQYF.

This rearrangement joins TRBV29-1 to TRBJ1-2, with a weak D call TRBD1 (6 bases). The germline gives CDR1 SQVTM, CDR2 ANQGSEA. The CDR3 covers 14 residues. V lost 3 bases to trimming and J lost 0 bases, with 11 bases between them. The CDR3 nucleotides are TGCAGCGTTGACCCCAGGGGCCCTAACTATGGCTACACCTTC. As protein: CSVDPRGPNYGYTF.

The J gene is TRBJ1-1, the V gene TRBV7-2; no clear D. CDR1 is SGHTA and CDR2 is FQGNSA in the germline V gene. Trimming cost V 3 bases and J 1 base, with 12 bases left between them. The CDR3 loop spans 15 amino acids. The CDR3 protein is CASSFALGSNTEAFF. CDR3 bases: TGTGCCAGCAGCTTCGCCCTAGGATCGAACACTGAAGCTTTCTTT.

CDR3 sequence reads: CASSPQGSYNEQFF. DNA for the CDR3: TGTGCCAGCTCGCCCCAGGGCTCCTACAATGAGCAGTTCTTC. The chain carries TRBV18 and TRBJ2-1, with a weak D call TRBD1 (5 bases). CDR1 and CDR2 (germline): KGHSH, LQKENI. V was cut by 6 bases and J by 0 bases, with 9 bases left in between. The CDR3 is made up of 14 amino acids.

The V gene is TRBV30, the J gene TRBJ2-5; 8 bases align to TRBD2. Germline loops: CDR1 GTSNPN, CDR2 SVGIG (reference sequence). The CDR3 is 13 amino acids. After removal of 4 bases from V and 5 bases from J, the junction contained 6 bases not matched to a gene. As DNA, the CDR3 is TGTGCCTGGACCGGGGGGGCGAGGGAGACCCAGTACTTC. It encodes CAWTGGARETQYF.

This rearrangement joins TRBV10-1 to TRBJ1-4, with D perhaps matching TRBD1 (6 bases). V dropped 10 bases and J dropped 7 bases, with 19 bases sitting between them. CDR1 is WNHNN and CDR2 is SYGVQD in the germline V gene (reference sequence). CDR3 length: 14 amino acids. CDR3: CATPLGGRSEKLFF. In DNA, the CDR3 is TGCGCCACCCCCCTTGGGGGCAGGTCTGAAAAACTGTTTTTT.